The 23 T cell receptor beta chains listed next were all sequenced from one sample in a study of T cell responses to AZD1222 COVID-19 vaccine. Profiled with immunoSEQ multiplex PCR; TCRdb holds only in-frame clones, not every one. The sample includes 100,000 to 150,000 clones, about nine tenths seen only once; the top ten take roughly 7.8%. Source: peripheral blood, taken on day 0 of AZD1222 vaccination. These receptor sequences come from an adult in good health.

The CDR3, as DNA: TGTGCCAGCAGCTCCCCCGGCTATGGCTACACCTTC. Protein: CASSSPGYGYTF. This chain connects TRBV5-6 to TRBJ1-2; D unresolved. In germline, CDR1 is SGHDT, CDR2 YYEEEE. Between the trimmed V and J ends, which lost 3 bases and 4 bases, there was a span of 7 bases. The CDR3 is made up of 12 amino acids.

The rearrangement uses TRBV11-3 and TRBJ2-2; D is uncertain. The germline V gene encodes CDR1 SGHNT and CDR2 YENEEA. The germline V and J ends were trimmed by 6 bases and 6 bases, with 11 bases remaining between them. The CDR3 is made up of 13 amino acids. The CDR3 sequence: CASRPTSSGELFF. CDR3 coding DNA: TGTGCCAGCAGGCCGACATCGTCCGGGGAGCTGTTTTTT.

CDR3 residues: CASSEYQNNSPLHF. CDR3 DNA sequence: TGTGCCAGCAGTGAATATCAGAACAATTCACCCCTCCACTTT. The chain links TRBV6-1 to TRBJ1-6; D remains unclear. The CDR3 has 14 amino acids. Looked up from germline, CDR1 is MNHNS and CDR2 is SASEGT. V lost 2 bases, J lost 7 bases, and 9 bases lay in between.

The J gene is TRBJ1-1, the V gene TRBV5-1; 7 bases match TRBD1. Trimming at V came to 4 bases and at J to 1 base, leaving 7 bases not matched to a gene. Germline V gives CDR1 SGHRS, CDR2 YFSETQ. The CDR3 is 15 residues long. The CDR3 sequence is CASSRQGQPNTEAFF. The CDR3 DNA follows: TGCGCCAGCAGCAGACAGGGACAGCCGAACACTGAAGCTTTCTTT.

This clone was seen more than once but under ten times. The chain recombines TRBV6-5 with TRBJ1-6; 7 bases align to TRBD1. The length of the CDR3 is 15 residues. Germline CDR1 MNHEY, CDR2 SVGAGI. V lost 6 bases and J lost 4; bases outside the gene matches: 6. The CDR3 protein is CASRPGTEYNSPLHF. The CDR3 DNA reads TGTGCCAGCAGGCCCGGGACAGAGTATAATTCACCCCTCCACTTT.

The chain employs TRBV10-2 and TRBJ2-3; D tentatively reads TRBD1 or TRBD2 (5 bases each). Germline assignment: CDR1 WSHSY and CDR2 SAAADI. The CDR3 contains 18 residues. Deletions cut 3 bases from V and 5 bases from J, with 24 bases between. DNA of the CDR3: TGCGCCAGCAGTGACCCACCAGCGTCGGGGCCCGGGGAAGATACGCAGTATTTT. Translation gives CASSDPPASGPGEDTQYF.

This chain uses TRBV24-1 with TRBJ1-5, with unresolved D. This CDR3 has 13 residues. Germline-derived CDR1 and CDR2 are KGHDR and SFDVKD. Trimming removed 5 bases at V and 2 bases at J, with 6 bases between. CDR3 protein: CATSVGGNQPQHF. DNA of the CDR3: TGTGCCACCAGTGTCGGGGGCAATCAGCCCCAGCATTTT.

This chain joins TRBV6-1 and TRBJ1-5, with 8 bases aligning to TRBD1. The CDR3 length is 15 residues. V was pared by 2 bases and J by 5 bases, with 5 bases of the junction left unmatched. Germline lookup yields CDR1 MNHNS and CDR2 SASEGT. CDR3 DNA: TGTGCCAGCAGTGAACAATGGGACAGGTATCAGCCCCAGCATTTT. It yields the protein CASSEQWDRYQPQHF.

In this sample, this clone turned up once. The chain combines TRBV2 with TRBJ2-1, with D possibly being TRBD2 (6 bases). Germline lookup yields CDR1 SNHLY and CDR2 FYNNEI. The CDR3 has 15 residues. Trimming removed 6 bases at V and 6 bases at J, with 18 bases between. The CDR3 DNA follows: TGTGCCAGCAGCGCGGGACTCCCACTGTTCAATGAGCAGTTCTTC. Amino acid sequence: CASSAGLPLFNEQFF. Full variable domain (rest looked up from reference TRBV2 and TRBJ2-1): EPEVTQTPSHQVTQMGQEVILRCVPISNHLYFYWYRQILGQKVEFLVSFYNNEISEKSEIFDDQFSVERPDGSNFTLKIRSTKLEDSAMYFCASSAGLPLFNEQFFGPGTRLTVL.

CDR3 sequence (DNA): TGTGCCAGCTCACCCTTTGATGCAACTAATGAAAAACTGTTTTTT. This codes for CASSPFDATNEKLFF. V is TRBV18 and J is TRBJ1-4; D is undetermined. CDR1 and CDR2 (germline): KGHSH, LQKENI. V lost 3 bases and J lost 0, with 8 bases in between. The CDR3 consists of 15 residues.

The table lists this clone with many counts. The V call is TRBV19, the J call TRBJ1-2, with D unclear. Trimming removed 0 bases from V and 4 bases from J, with 9 bases in between. This CDR3 region has 14 residues. Germline V gene sequence: CDR1 LNHDA, CDR2 SQIVND (reference sequence). CDR3 sequence (DNA): TGTGCCAGTAGTATAGAGGACGAATTCTATGGCTACACCTTC. Translating gives CASSIEDEFYGYTF.

This sequence joins TRBV5-1 and TRBJ1-4; TRBD1 might be the D (5 bases). The germline V gene has CDR1 SGHRS and CDR2 YFSETQ. The CDR3 has 15 residues. The V end lost 3 bases, the J end lost 4 bases, and 13 bases lay between the germline ends. The CDR3 is CASSSEQARNEKLFF. CDR3 nucleotide sequence: TGCGCCAGCAGCTCAGAACAGGCGCGTAATGAAAAACTGTTTTTT.

This clone showed up just once. J is TRBJ1-2 and V is TRBV28, with D perhaps TRBD1 (6 bases). Germline CDR1 is MDHEN and CDR2 is SYDVKM. V lost 5 bases, J lost 2 bases, and 9 bases lay in between. The CDR3 has 13 residues. The CDR3 sequence: CASSPGANYGYTF. CDR3 nucleotides: TGTGCCAGCAGTCCAGGGGCCAACTATGGCTACACCTTC.

The J gene is TRBJ2-3, the V gene TRBV6-5; 7 bases line up with TRBD1. V gave up 0 bases and J gave up 9 bases; unmatched junction bases: 3. CDR3 length: 13 residues. CDR1 is MNHEY and CDR2 is SVGAGI in the germline V gene. The CDR3 here is CASSYSRGHTQYF. CDR3 coding DNA: TGTGCCAGCAGTTACTCTAGGGGGCACACGCAGTATTTT.

This chain uses TRBV5-1 with TRBJ2-5; D is unclear. CDR3 length: 11 residues. The germline V gene encodes CDR1 SGHRS and CDR2 YFSETQ. Trimming removed 6 bases from V and 2 bases from J, with 5 bases in between. In DNA form, the CDR3 reads TGCGCCAGCAAGGGTCAAGAGACCCAGTACTTC. Its translation is CASKGQETQYF.

The rearrangement joins TRBV28 to TRBJ2-6; D is unresolved. Germline CDR1 and CDR2: MDHEN and SYDVKM. The CDR3 totals 16 residues. V was clipped by 3 bases and J by 0 bases, with 9 bases between them. CDR3 in amino acids: CASSLETISGANVLTF. CDR3 bases: TGTGCCAGCAGTTTGGAGACGATCTCTGGGGCCAACGTCCTGACTTTC.

CDR3 amino acids: CSASNRQETQYF. In DNA form, the CDR3 reads TGCAGTGCTAGTAACAGGCAAGAGACCCAGTACTTC. The chain has TRBV20-1 and TRBJ2-5; D possibly corresponds to TRBD1 (5 bases). This CDR3 has 12 amino acids. V was clipped by 3 bases and J by 2 bases, with 7 bases between them. The germline CDR1 and CDR2 sequences are DFQATT and SNEGSKA (reference sequence).

This chain links TRBV5-4 with TRBJ2-3; 8 positions match TRBD1. After removal of 4 bases from V and 0 bases from J, the junction contained 7 bases not matched to a gene. The CDR3 spans 16 residues. CDR1 SGHNT and CDR2 YYREEE come from the germline V gene (reference sequence). The CDR3: CASSRGTGASTDTQYF. The DNA of the CDR3 is TGTGCCAGCAGCAGGGGGACAGGTGCTAGCACAGATACGCAGTATTTT.

The chain combines TRBV18 with TRBJ2-2, with D unresolved. Germline-derived CDR1 and CDR2 are KGHSH and LQKENI. The CDR3 contains 15 residues. With 6 bases removed from V and 1 base from J, the gap between germline ends came to 12 bases. The CDR3 DNA sequence: TGTGCCAGCTCGCCGGCCAGCGTGAACACCGGGGAGCTGTTTTTT. Protein: CASSPASVNTGELFF.

V gene TRBV5-5 combines with J gene TRBJ2-5, with D tentatively TRBD2 (6 bases). V was pared by 7 bases and J by 4 bases, with 17 bases between. Germline CDR1 SGHKS, CDR2 YYEKEE (reference sequence). This CDR3 contains 14 residues. The CDR3 here is CASGGGGLLETQYF. DNA for the CDR3: TGTGCCAGCGGGGGAGGAGGTCTGTTAGAGACCCAGTACTTC.

The chain joins TRBV7-8 to TRBJ1-1, with D perhaps TRBD1 (5 bases). Germline lookup yields CDR1 SGHVS and CDR2 FQNEAQ. This CDR3 is 14 amino acids long. V gave up 5 bases and J gave up 3 bases, with 13 bases separating them. The CDR3 spells CASSQFGGDTEAFF. The CDR3 DNA sequence: TGTGCCAGCAGCCAGTTCGGGGGAGACACTGAAGCTTTCTTT.

This clone showed up just once. This rearrangement joins TRBV9 to TRBJ2-2; D is undetermined. The CDR3 runs 15 residues. The germline V gene encodes CDR1 SGDLS and CDR2 YYNGEE. V was trimmed by 7 bases and J by 4 bases, leaving 17 bases between them. CDR3: CASCQSPGGTGELFF. Here the CDR3 DNA reads TGTGCCAGCTGCCAATCTCCAGGCGGCACCGGGGAGCTGTTTTTT. Full variable domain (remainder filled in from reference TRBV9 and TRBJ2-2): DSGVTQTPKHLITATGQRVTLRCSPRSGDLSVYWYQQSLDQGLQFLIQYYNGEERAKGNILERFSAQQFPDLHSELNLSSLELGDSALYFCASCQSPGGTGELFFGEGSRLTVL.

The chain couples TRBV29-1 to TRBJ1-1; D gene ambiguous. Trimming removed 4 bases at V and 2 bases at J, with 8 bases between. Looked up from germline, CDR1 is SQVTM and CDR2 is ANQGSEA. The length of the CDR3 is 12 residues. Here the CDR3 reads CSVGRANTEAFF. In DNA, the CDR3 is TGCAGCGTTGGGCGGGCCAACACTGAAGCTTTCTTT.